One and the same sample provided the 6 T cell receptor beta chains below, sequenced in a study of post-analysis software for immune sequencing data. The library was made from cDNA and included unique molecular identifiers. TCRdb itself ran the PCR reads through MiXCR, one entry per CDR3 protein. The data contain approximately 160,000 distinct CDR3 sequences, over 25% of them singletons. Overall study results and limits: TRBV segments more frequent in patients than in controls numbered several and included TRBV5-6, TRBV5-1 and TRBV20-1.

No antigen is known for these receptors. Sequencing was done on a sample of blood. The source of these receptors is a girl between 10 and 17 years old with multiple sclerosis.

The J gene is TRBJ1-1, the V gene TRBV20-1; D may be TRBD1 (5 bases). CDR3 length: 12 residues. Germline assignment: CDR1 DFQATT and CDR2 SNEGSKA (reference sequence). V lost 5 bases to trimming and J lost 5 bases, with 12 bases between them. Written as DNA, the CDR3 is TGCAGTGCTGAAGGAACAGGAACTGAAGCTTTCTTT. Residues: CSAEGTGTEAFF.

Regarding this clonotype: The junction departs from germline at one end; a sequencing error may be responsible. This chain uses TRBV2 with TRBJ2-1; TRBD2 matches at 9 bases. This CDR3 is built from 15 residues. Germline V CDR1 and CDR2: SNHLY, FYNNEI. The CDR3 nucleotides read TGTGCCAGCAGTCCCGGGACTAGCCCTTGGAATGAGCAATTCTTC. It codes for CASSPGTSPWNEQFF.

This clonotype was counted many times. V is TRBV12-3 or TRBV12-4 and J is TRBJ2-1; TRBD2 might be the D (6 bases). V lost 0 bases to trimming and J lost 8 bases, with 11 bases between them. The CDR3 is made up of 14 amino acids. The CDR3 region is CASSLAGRDDEQFF. The CDR3 nucleotides are TGTGCCAGCAGTTTAGCCGGGAGAGACGATGAGCAGTTCTTC.

V and J are TRBV3-1 and TRBJ1-5; D unresolved. Germline CDR1 reads LGHDT; CDR2 reads YNNKEL (reference sequence). With 1 base removed from V and 1 base from J, the gap between germline ends came to 8 bases. CDR3 size: 15 residues. The CDR3 DNA is TGTGCCAGCAGCCAAGGTAGCCAGAGCAATCAGCCCCAGCATTTT. Amino acids: CASSQGSQSNQPQHF.

Comment on this clonotype: The junction does not match germline at one end; this may be a read error. This sequence joins TRBV2 and TRBJ1-1, with D tentatively TRBD1 (5 bases). Germline CDR1 reads SNHLY; CDR2 reads FYNNEI. This CDR3 region has 14 residues. This CDR3 is CASIEGEGNTEAFF. The DNA for the CDR3 is TGTGCCAGCATTGAAGGGGAGGGGAACACTGAAGCTTTCTTT.

This clonotype was observed a handful of times. The genes are TRBV20-1 and TRBJ2-3, with D perhaps TRBD1 or TRBD2 (5 bases each). Germline values: CDR1 DFQATT, CDR2 SNEGSKA (reference sequence). Trimming removed 6 bases from V and 2 bases from J, with 18 bases in between. There are 15 residues in the CDR3. Written as DNA, the CDR3 is TGCAGTGCGCCCCCCCTCGGGGCAGACACAGATACGCAGTATTTT. Amino acids: CSAPPLGADTDTQYF.